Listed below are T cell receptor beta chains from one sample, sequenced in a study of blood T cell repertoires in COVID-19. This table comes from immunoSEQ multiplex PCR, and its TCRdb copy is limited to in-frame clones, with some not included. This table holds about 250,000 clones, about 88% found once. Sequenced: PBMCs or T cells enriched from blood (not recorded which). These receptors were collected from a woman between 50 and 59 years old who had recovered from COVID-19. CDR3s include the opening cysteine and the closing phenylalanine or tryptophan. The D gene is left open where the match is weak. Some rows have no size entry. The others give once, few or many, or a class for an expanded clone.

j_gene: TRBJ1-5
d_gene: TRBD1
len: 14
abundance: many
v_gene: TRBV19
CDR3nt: TGTGCCAGTAGGGGACAGGGAGTCAATCAGCCCCAGCATTTT
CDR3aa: CASRGQGVNQPQHF

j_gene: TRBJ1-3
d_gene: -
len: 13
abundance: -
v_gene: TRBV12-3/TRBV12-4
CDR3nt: TGTGCCAGCACCCCCGTTGCTGGAAACACCATATATTTT
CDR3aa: CASTPVAGNTIYF

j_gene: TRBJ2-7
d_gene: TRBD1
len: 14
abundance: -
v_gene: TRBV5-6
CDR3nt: TGTGCCAGCAGCTTCGACGACAGGGTTTCCGAGCAGTACTTC
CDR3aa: CASSFDDRVSEQYF

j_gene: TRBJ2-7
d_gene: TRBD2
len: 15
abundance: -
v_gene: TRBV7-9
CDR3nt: TGTGCCAGCAGCTTAGTAAGCGGGAGCAAATACGAGCAGTACTTC
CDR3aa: CASSLVSGSKYEQYF

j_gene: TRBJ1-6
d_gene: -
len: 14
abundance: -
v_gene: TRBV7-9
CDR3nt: TGTGCCAGCAGCTTAGACAGTTCGAATTCACCCCTCCACTTT
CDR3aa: CASSLDSSNSPLHF

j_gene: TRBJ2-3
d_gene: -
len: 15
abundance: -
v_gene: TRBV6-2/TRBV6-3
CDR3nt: TGTGCCAGCAGTTACGTGGGCTTGGGCACAGATACGCAGTATTTT
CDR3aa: CASSYVGLGTDTQYF

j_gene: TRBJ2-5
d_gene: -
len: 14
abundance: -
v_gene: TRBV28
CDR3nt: TGTGCCAGCAACCCGGACCGGGATGAGGAGACCCAGTACTTC
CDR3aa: CASNPDRDEETQYF

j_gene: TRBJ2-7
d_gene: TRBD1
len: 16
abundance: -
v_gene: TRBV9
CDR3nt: TGTGCCAGCAGCCCCACCGGGACAGGGGCCAAATACGAGCAGTACTTC
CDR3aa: CASSPTGTGAKYEQYF

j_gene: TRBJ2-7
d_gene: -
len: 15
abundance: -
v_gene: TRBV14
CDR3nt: TGTGCCAGCAGCCAAGTTGGCGCGGGATCCTACGAGCAGTACTTC
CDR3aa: CASSQVGAGSYEQYF

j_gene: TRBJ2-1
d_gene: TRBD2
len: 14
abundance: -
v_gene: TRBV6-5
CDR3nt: TGTGCCAGCAGTCCAGCGGGAGGGGATAATGAGCAGTTCTTC
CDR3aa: CASSPAGGDNEQFF

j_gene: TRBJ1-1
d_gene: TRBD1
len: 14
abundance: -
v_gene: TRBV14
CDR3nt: TGTGCCAGCAGCCAGATGACAGGGCTCACTGAAGCTTTCTTT
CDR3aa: CASSQMTGLTEAFF

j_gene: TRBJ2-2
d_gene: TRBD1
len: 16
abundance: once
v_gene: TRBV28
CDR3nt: TGTGCCAGCAATCCAAGGACAGGGGTGAACACCGGGGAGCTGTTTTTT
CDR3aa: CASNPRTGVNTGELFF

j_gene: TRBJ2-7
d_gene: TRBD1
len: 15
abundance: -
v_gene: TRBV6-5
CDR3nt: TGTGCCAGCAGTTACTCGGTACAGGGGGTAGAAGAGCAGTACTTC
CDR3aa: CASSYSVQGVEEQYF

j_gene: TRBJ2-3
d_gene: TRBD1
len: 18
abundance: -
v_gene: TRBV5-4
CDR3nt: TGTGCCAGCAGCTCGAACAATGCCGGACAGGGGGCTGCAGATACGCAGTATTTT
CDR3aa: CASSSNNAGQGAADTQYF

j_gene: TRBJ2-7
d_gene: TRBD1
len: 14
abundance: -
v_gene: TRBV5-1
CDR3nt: TGCGCCAGCAGCTTGGGGGGACAGGGACGCGAGCAGTACTTC
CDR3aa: CASSLGGQGREQYF

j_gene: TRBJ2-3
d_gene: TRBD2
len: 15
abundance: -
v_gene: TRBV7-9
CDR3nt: TGTGCCAGCAGCTACCTTAGCGGGAGGGCAGATACGCAGTATTTT
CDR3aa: CASSYLSGRADTQYF

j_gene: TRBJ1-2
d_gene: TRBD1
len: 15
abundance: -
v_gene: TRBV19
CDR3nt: TGTGCCAGTAGTATCGGACAGGGCTACGGAGATGGCTACACCTTC
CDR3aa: CASSIGQGYGDGYTF

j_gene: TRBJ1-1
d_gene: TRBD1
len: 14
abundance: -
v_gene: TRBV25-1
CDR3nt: TGTGCCAGCACCAGGACAGGGGCGAGGACTGAAGCTTTCTTT
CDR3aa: CASTRTGARTEAFF

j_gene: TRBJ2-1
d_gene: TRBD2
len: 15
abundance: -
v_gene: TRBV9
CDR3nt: TGTGCCAGCAGCGGAGGGCAGGGAGGGTTCAATGAGCAGTTCTTC
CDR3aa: CASSGGQGGFNEQFF

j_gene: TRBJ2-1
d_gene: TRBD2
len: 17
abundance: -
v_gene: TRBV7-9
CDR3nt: TGTGCCAGCAGCTTATCAGTGAGGCTAGCGGGAGACAATGAGCAGTTCTTC
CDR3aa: CASSLSVRLAGDNEQFF

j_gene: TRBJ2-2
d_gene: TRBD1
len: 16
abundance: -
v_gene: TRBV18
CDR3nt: TGTGCCAGCTCGCCTCAACAGGGGGGTGACACCGGGGAGCTGTTTTTT
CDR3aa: CASSPQQGGDTGELFF

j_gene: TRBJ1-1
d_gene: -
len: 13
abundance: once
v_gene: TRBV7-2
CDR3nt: TGTGCCAGCAGCTCCCCCGGTCGGACTGAAGCTTTCTTT
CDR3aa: CASSSPGRTEAFF

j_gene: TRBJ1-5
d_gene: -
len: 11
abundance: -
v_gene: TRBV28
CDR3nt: TGTGCCAGCACCTCGTCCCAGCCCCAGCATTTT
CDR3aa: CASTSSQPQHF

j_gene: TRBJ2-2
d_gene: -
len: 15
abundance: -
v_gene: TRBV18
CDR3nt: TGTGCCAGCTCACCAACAGGTCTATCCCCCGGGGAGCTGTTTTTT
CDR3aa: CASSPTGLSPGELFF

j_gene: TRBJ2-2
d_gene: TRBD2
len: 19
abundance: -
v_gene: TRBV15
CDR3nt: TGTGCCACCAGCAGAGGTCGAGGACTAGCGGGAGGGAACACCGGGGAGCTGTTTTTT
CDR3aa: CATSRGRGLAGGNTGELFF

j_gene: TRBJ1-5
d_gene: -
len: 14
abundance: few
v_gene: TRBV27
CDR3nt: TGTGCCAGCAGTTTAAGTCGGTCCAATCAGCCCCAGCATTTT
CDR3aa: CASSLSRSNQPQHF

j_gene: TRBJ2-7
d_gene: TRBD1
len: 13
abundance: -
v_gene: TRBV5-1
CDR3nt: TGCGCCAGCACCTCCGGGACAGGGGACGAGCAGTACTTC
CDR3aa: CASTSGTGDEQYF

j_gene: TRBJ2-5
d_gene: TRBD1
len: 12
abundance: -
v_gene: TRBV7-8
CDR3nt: TGTGCCAGCAGCCGGGACAGGGACAGCAGGTACTTC
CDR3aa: CASSRDRDSRYF

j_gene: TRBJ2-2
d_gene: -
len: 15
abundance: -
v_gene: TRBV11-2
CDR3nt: TGTGCCAGCAGCCCGGGAACAGTGAACACCGGGGAGCTGTTTTTT
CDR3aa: CASSPGTVNTGELFF

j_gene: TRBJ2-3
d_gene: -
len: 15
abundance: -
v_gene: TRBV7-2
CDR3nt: TGTGCCAGCAGGCTCGGACAGATTGAAACAGATACGCAGTATTTT
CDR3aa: CASRLGQIETDTQYF

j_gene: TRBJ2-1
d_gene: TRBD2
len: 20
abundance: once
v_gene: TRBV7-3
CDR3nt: TGTGCCAGCAGCCAACAAGCGGGAGGACGCCTTTATAGCTCCTACAATGAGCAGTTCTTC
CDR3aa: CASSQQAGGRLYSSYNEQFF